What follows is one TCR beta chain and its context. Its antigen remains unknown. As for time point: cycle 4 day 1 (C4D1), after less than 7 weeks of nivolumab. There was relapse after autologous stem cell transplantation in every patient, and there was variation in brentuximab vedotin exposure. This entry belongs to a study of PD-1 blockade in classical Hodgkin lymphoma. TCRdb's table, derived via immunoSEQ multiplex PCR, lists solely in-frame clones and lacks some. Here the sample spans approximately 61,000 clones, roughly 85% being singletons. CDR1 MNHNY and CDR2 SVGAGI come from the germline V gene (reference sequence). Trimming took off 7 bases at V and 6 bases at J, with 18 bases between the two ends. The CDR3 sequence is 14 residues long. Study-wide results and limits: As was reported, newly diagnosed patients showed lower baseline TCR diversity than healthy donors did. The repertoire differences lack a defined cause, possibly disease activity or prior therapy. For complete responders, baseline diversity was comparable to that of newly diagnosed patients.

The sequence was collected from a human donor with classical Hodgkin lymphoma. The specimen was peripheral blood mononuclear cells (PBMCs), collected before the fourth cycle of nivolumab. V and J are TRBV6-6 and TRBJ1-1; tentatively, D is TRBD1 (6 bases). CDR3 bases: TGTGCCAGCACTTGGGACATTCAAGTAGCTGAAGCTTTCTTT. It encodes CASTWDIQVAEAFF.